One sample yielded the 26 T cell receptor beta chains listed below, sequenced in a study of a mutant IDH1 vaccine in newly diagnosed glioma. What these receptors recognize is not known. Time point reported: week 35, safety follow-up. Each vaccine dose was 300 ug of mutant IDH1 20-mer peptide, with topical imiquimod. Here immunoSEQ multiplex PCR was the method, and the copy in TCRdb shows in-frame clones only, minus some. The sample consists of around 70,000 clones, around 82% of them appearing once. The sample in question was PBMCs, obtained from a glioma patient whose treatment included an IDH1 peptide vaccine. The source of these receptors is a man between 18 and 35 years old with glioma.

CDR3 DNA: TGCGCCAGCAGCCATAAGGCCTGGAGGGACACCGGGGAGCTGTTTTTT. It codes for CASSHKAWRDTGELFF. This sequence joins TRBV4-3 and TRBJ2-2; the D gene is possibly TRBD2 (6 bases). The V gene lost 3 bases and the J gene lost 3 bases, with 14 bases spanning the gap. The CDR3 is 16 amino acids. Per the germline V gene, CDR1 is LGHNA and CDR2 is YSLEER.

J is TRBJ1-1 and V is TRBV10-3; 10 bases align to TRBD1. Germline lookup yields CDR1 ENHRY and CDR2 SYGVKD. With 10 bases clipped from V and 10 bases from J, the junction kept 18 bases outside the gene matches. The CDR3 extends over 15 amino acids. CDR3 nucleotide sequence: TGTGCCACCGCCTCCACCGGGACAGGGGTTACCGGAGCTTTCTTT. Its protein is CATASTGTGVTGAFF.

This sequence joins TRBV7-9 and TRBJ1-5; D remains unclear. V was pared by 4 bases and J by 1 base, with 5 bases between. The CDR3 consists of 13 residues. CDR1 is SEHNR, CDR2 FQNEAQ, per germline (reference sequence). DNA of the CDR3: TGTGCCAGCAGCTGGTGGAGCAATCAGCCCCAGCATTTT. This codes for CASSWWSNQPQHF.

CDR3 sequence (DNA): TGTGCCAGCAGCCCCGGACTGACAGGGGTCGGTTTTTCGAGGGAGCTGTTTTTT. Its protein is CASSPGLTGVGFSRELFF. The chain employs TRBV7-2 and TRBJ2-2, with 8 positions matching TRBD1. CDR1 and CDR2 from the germline V gene are SGHTA and FQGNSA. The CDR3 covers 18 residues. V shed 5 bases and J 9 bases; nucleotides not matched to a gene: 20.

In its sample, this clone was seen a few times. This chain uses TRBV4-1 with TRBJ1-1; 9 bases fit TRBD1. Germline assignment: CDR1 MGHRA and CDR2 YSYEKL. This CDR3 region has 17 residues. Trimming took 1 base from V and 2 from J; bases not matched to a gene: 8. The CDR3 bases are TGCGCCAGCAGCCAAGTGACAGGGGGATACACTAACACTGAAGCTTTCTTT. It codes for CASSQVTGGYTNTEAFF.

The gene calls are TRBV7-9 and TRBJ2-2; 7 positions agree with TRBD1. Germline values: CDR1 SEHNR, CDR2 FQNEAQ (reference sequence). This CDR3 comprises 17 residues. With 0 bases clipped from V and 1 base from J, the junction kept 5 bases outside the gene matches. For the CDR3, the DNA is TGTGCCAGCAGCTTAGCGAAGGGACAGAGGAACACCGGGGAGCTGTTTTTT. Protein sequence: CASSLAKGQRNTGELFF.

V and J are TRBV7-2 and TRBJ2-7, with 10 bases identical to TRBD2. V lost 1 base and J lost 3; bases outside the gene matches: 9. The V gene's germline CDR1 is SGHTA and CDR2 FQGNSA. CDR3 length equals 17 residues. The DNA of the CDR3 is TGTGCCAGCAGCTTAGGGTGGTCTGGGACTAGCGTCTACGAGCAGTACTTC. Protein: CASSLGWSGTSVYEQYF.

The chain joins TRBV7-2 to TRBJ2-6; 8 bases match TRBD1. CDR3 length: 18 residues. Trimming at V came to 5 bases and at J to 7 bases, leaving 16 bases not matched to a gene. Germline CDR1 reads SGHTA; CDR2 reads FQGNSA. CDR3 protein: CASSPPGQVISGANVLTF. The CDR3 DNA sequence: TGTGCCAGCAGCCCCCCGGGACAGGTGATTTCCGGCGCCAACGTCCTGACTTTC.

This clone appeared a single time. The J gene is TRBJ1-2, the V gene TRBV29-1, with a tentative D call TRBD1 (5 bases). Trimming pared 6 bases from V and 7 bases from J, leaving 21 bases between. Germline CDR1 and CDR2: SQVTM and ANQGSEA. The CDR3 has 14 amino acids. The CDR3 protein is CSVGPGRGASGYTF. Written as DNA, the CDR3 is TGCAGCGTGGGACCGGGACGCGGGGCGAGTGGCTACACCTTC.

The rearrangement links TRBV27 to TRBJ1-2; perhaps TRBD1 as D (5 bases). Trimming cost V 5 bases and J 1 base, with 14 bases left between them. CDR1 and CDR2 (germline): MNHEY, SMNVEV (reference sequence). The CDR3 length is 15 residues. Here the CDR3 DNA reads TGTGCCAGCAGTGTAATGTGGGGGAATAACTATGGCTACACCTTC. Protein product: CASSVMWGNNYGYTF.

As regards this clone: In the same sample, other DNA sequences code for this CDR3. The CDR3 region is CASSRDRVYGYTF. As DNA, the CDR3 is TGTGCCAGTAGCCGCGACAGGGTCTATGGCTACACCTTC. The chain employs TRBV19 and TRBJ1-2; 7 bases are shared with TRBD1. CDR1 is LNHDA, CDR2 SQIVND, per germline (reference sequence). This CDR3 region has 13 residues. Unmatched junction bases numbered 5, after V lost 6 bases and J lost 4 bases.

V gene TRBV6-5 combines with J gene TRBJ1-4; the D gene is possibly TRBD1 (5 bases). V dropped 2 bases and J dropped 7 bases, with 17 bases sitting between them. The CDR3 covers 16 residues. Germline V gene data show CDR1 as MNHEY and CDR2 as SVGAGI. CDR3: CASSYQPGKGSEKLFF. The DNA for the CDR3 is TGTGCCAGCAGTTACCAACCGGGGAAGGGGAGTGAAAAACTGTTTTTT.

Notes on this clone: The junction differs from germline at one of its ends, possibly a read error. The CDR3 sequence: CASSFMETQYF. CDR3 coding DNA: TGTGCTAGCAGCTTTATGGAGACCCAGTACTTC. The V and J genes are TRBV7-7 and TRBJ2-5, with D unclear. Germline V gene sequence: CDR1 SSHAT, CDR2 FNYEAQ (reference sequence). The CDR3 length is 11 residues.

V usage is TRBV5-1 and J usage is TRBJ1-1; D call uncertain. Per the germline V gene, CDR1 is SGHRS and CDR2 is YFSETQ. Trimming shortened V by 0 bases and J by 0 bases, and 12 bases separated the two germline ends. The CDR3 contains 16 residues. This chain's CDR3 is CASSLDGRVVNTEAFF. CDR3 sequence (DNA): TGCGCCAGCAGCTTGGACGGAAGGGTAGTGAACACTGAAGCTTTCTTT.

In DNA, the CDR3 is TGTGCCAGCAGTTTAGCGGGGAAGGGGTCCTACAATGAGCAGTTCTTC. This gives the protein CASSLAGKGSYNEQFF. The rearrangement uses TRBV28 and TRBJ2-1; TRBD2 might be the D (6 bases). The CDR3 has 16 amino acids. V lost 2 bases to trimming and J lost 1 base, with 12 bases between them. Germline lookup yields CDR1 MDHEN and CDR2 SYDVKM.

The genes are TRBV27 and TRBJ2-1; 9 nucleotides agree with TRBD1. The germline CDR1 and CDR2 sequences are MNHEY and SMNVEV (reference sequence). Germline trimming cut 4 bases from V and 8 bases from J; bases unmatched to any gene: 12. This CDR3 has 16 residues. The CDR3 DNA reads as TGTGCCAGCAGTTCCCTCACCGGGACAGGGATCGATGAGCAGTTCTTC. Its translation is CASSSLTGTGIDEQFF.

This sequence joins TRBV19 and TRBJ2-7, with D perhaps TRBD1 (7 bases). This CDR3 contains 12 residues. Trimming left V 9 bases short and J 1 base short, with 10 bases between. CDR1 and CDR2 from the germline V gene are LNHDA and SQIVND (reference sequence). CDR3 bases: TGTGCCAGCAGGGGGGAATCCTACGAGCAGTACTTC. Residues: CASRGESYEQYF.

This clone occurred once. CDR3 coding DNA: TGTGCCAGCAGTTACTTTTCACGAAGTAATGAAAAACTGTTTTTT. Amino acids: CASSYFSRSNEKLFF. This chain links TRBV6-5 with TRBJ1-4; D gene uncertain. Trimming took 1 base from V and 4 from J, leaving 10 bases between them. In germline, CDR1 is MNHEY, CDR2 SVGAGI. The CDR3 length is 15 residues.

Details on this clone: This sequence may be a read error, since a much larger clone differs from it by one base. Other nucleotide sequences from this sample produce the same CDR3. This chain uses TRBV7-9 with TRBJ1-1, with 8 positions matching TRBD1. Germline trimming cut 2 bases from V and 1 base from J; bases unmatched to any gene: 3. Per the germline V gene, CDR1 is SEHNR and CDR2 is FQNEAQ (reference sequence). The CDR3 loop spans 15 amino acids. For the CDR3, the DNA is TGTGCCAGCAGCTTAAGACAGGGGAAGAACACTGAAGCTTTCTTT. Its protein is CASSLRQGKNTEAFF.

The rearrangement links TRBV30 to TRBJ2-3; D uncertain. The CDR3 contains 12 residues. V was pared by 3 bases and J by 9 bases, with 13 bases between. The germline V gene has CDR1 GTSNPN and CDR2 SVGIG (reference sequence). The CDR3 loop reads CAWSPLRRTQYF. CDR3 DNA sequence: TGTGCCTGGAGCCCGCTCAGGCGAACGCAGTATTTT. The full variable domain, completed using reference TRBV30 and TRBJ2-3, is SQTIHQWPATLVQPVGSPLSLECTVEGTSNPNLYWYRQAAGRGLQLLFYSVGIGQISSEVPQNLSASRPQDRQFILSSKKLLLSDSGFYLCAWSPLRRTQYFGPGTRLTVL.

The chain couples TRBV6-1 to TRBJ2-3; D not resolved. Germline V gives CDR1 MNHNS, CDR2 SASEGT. The CDR3 is 18 residues long. V was cut by 2 bases and J by 1 base, with 19 bases left in between. CDR3 residues: CASSEFGRATPRTDTQYF. The DNA for the CDR3 is TGTGCCAGCAGTGAATTCGGTAGGGCGACGCCGCGCACAGATACGCAGTATTTT.

This chain links TRBV4-1 with TRBJ1-4, with D maybe TRBD1 (6 bases). CDR1 MGHRA and CDR2 YSYEKL come from the germline V gene. This CDR3 has 17 residues. V was shortened by 1 base and J by 3 bases, with 15 bases between the two germline ends. The CDR3 DNA is TGCGCCAGCAGCCAAGGGGGGGCGGGGGCGTCTAATGAAAAACTGTTTTTT. Translated: CASSQGGAGASNEKLFF.

The rearrangement uses TRBV4-3 and TRBJ1-2; 7 positions agree with TRBD1. CDR1 is LGHNA, CDR2 YSLEER, per germline. This CDR3 region has 17 residues. V lost 2 bases to trimming and J lost 5 bases; unmatched junction nucleotides: 14. The chain's CDR3 is CASSQSRQGRYTYGYTF. DNA for the CDR3: TGCGCCAGCAGCCAATCTAGACAGGGTAGATACACTTATGGCTACACCTTC.

V and J are TRBV6-5 and TRBJ1-2; D is uncertain. The CDR3 runs 16 residues. The germline V and J ends were trimmed by 2 bases and 0 bases, with 13 bases remaining between them. Per the germline V gene, CDR1 is MNHEY and CDR2 is SVGAGI. The DNA for the CDR3 is TGTGCCAGCAGTTACCCGCTACTGCCAGCTAACTATGGCTACACCTTC. Its protein is CASSYPLLPANYGYTF.

V usage is TRBV11-2 and J usage is TRBJ1-1; D not resolved. V lost 8 bases and J 0 bases, leaving 10 bases between the germline ends. In germline, CDR1 is SGHAT, CDR2 FQNNGV. The length of the CDR3 is 13 residues. CDR3 protein: CASSTGMNTEAFF. CDR3 DNA: TGTGCCAGCTCAACGGGGATGAACACTGAAGCTTTCTTT.

The J gene is TRBJ2-2, the V gene TRBV4-3; D could derive from TRBD1 or TRBD2 (6 bases each). Looked up from germline, CDR1 is LGHNA and CDR2 is YSLEER. The CDR3 runs to 15 residues. V was cut by 0 bases and J by 5 bases, with 10 bases left in between. CDR3 in amino acids: CASSQETGRTGELFF. In DNA, the CDR3 is TGCGCCAGCAGCCAAGAAACAGGGAGGACCGGGGAGCTGTTTTTT.